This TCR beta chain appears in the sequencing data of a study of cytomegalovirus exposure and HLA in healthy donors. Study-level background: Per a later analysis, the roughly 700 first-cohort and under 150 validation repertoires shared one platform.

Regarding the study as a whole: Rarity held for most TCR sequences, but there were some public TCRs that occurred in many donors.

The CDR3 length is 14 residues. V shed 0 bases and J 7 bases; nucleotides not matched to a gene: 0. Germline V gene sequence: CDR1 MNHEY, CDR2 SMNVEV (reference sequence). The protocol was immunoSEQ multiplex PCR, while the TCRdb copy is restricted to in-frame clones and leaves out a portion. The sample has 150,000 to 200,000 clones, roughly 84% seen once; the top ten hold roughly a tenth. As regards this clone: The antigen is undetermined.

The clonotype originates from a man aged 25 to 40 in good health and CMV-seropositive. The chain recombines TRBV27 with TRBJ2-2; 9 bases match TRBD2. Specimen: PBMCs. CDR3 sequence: CASSLSSGSGELFF. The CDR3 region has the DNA TGTGCCAGCAGTTTATCTAGCGGGAGCGGGGAGCTGTTTTTT.